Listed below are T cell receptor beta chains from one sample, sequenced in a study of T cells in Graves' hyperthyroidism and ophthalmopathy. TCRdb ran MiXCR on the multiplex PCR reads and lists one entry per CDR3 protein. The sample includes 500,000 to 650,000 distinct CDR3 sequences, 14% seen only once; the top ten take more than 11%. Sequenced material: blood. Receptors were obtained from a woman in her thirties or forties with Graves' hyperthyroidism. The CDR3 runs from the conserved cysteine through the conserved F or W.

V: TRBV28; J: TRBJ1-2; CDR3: CASSPTKLQGPSIYGYTF
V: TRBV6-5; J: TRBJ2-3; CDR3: CASSYGGSTDTQYF
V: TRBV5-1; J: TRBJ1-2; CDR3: CASSLAPGNYGYTF
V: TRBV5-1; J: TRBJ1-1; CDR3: CASTSDSPNTEAFF
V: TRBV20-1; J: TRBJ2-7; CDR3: CSASTSGSSYEQYF
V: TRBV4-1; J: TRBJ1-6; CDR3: CASSPSTFRDRVSPLHF
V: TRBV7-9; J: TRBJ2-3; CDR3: CASSFERESRDTQYF
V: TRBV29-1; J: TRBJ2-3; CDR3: CSALAPSDTQYF
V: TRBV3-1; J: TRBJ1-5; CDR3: CASSPMSGDQPQHF
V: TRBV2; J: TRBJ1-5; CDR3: CASSGGYNQPQHF
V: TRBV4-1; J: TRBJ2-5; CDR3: CASSQALIGSEETQYF
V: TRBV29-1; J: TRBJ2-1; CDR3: CSVAGQGTYNEQFF
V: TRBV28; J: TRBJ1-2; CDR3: CASSRHVSSYGYTF
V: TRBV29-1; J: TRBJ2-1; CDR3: CSVAQGHEQFF
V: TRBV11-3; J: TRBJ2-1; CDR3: CASSSYLGWTGVSYNEQFF
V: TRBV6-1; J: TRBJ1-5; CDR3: CASSEVTSNQPQHF
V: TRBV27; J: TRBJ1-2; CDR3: CASSSGQSNGYTF
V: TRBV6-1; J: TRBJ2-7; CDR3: CASSLPPGQSYEQYF
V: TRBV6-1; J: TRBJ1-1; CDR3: CASTLRGDTEAFF
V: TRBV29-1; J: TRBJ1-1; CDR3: CSVVGRLNTEAFF
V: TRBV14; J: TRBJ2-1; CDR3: CASSQVGGGAYNEQFF
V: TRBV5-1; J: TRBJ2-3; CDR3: CASSPGLAGTTDTQYF
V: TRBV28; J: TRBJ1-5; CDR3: CASRDPGDRQPQHF
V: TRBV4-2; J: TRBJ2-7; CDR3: CASSQERTAGSSYEQYF
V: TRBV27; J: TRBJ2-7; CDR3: CASSSGHLEEQYF
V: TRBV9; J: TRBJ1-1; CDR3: CASSVGQGAPEAFF
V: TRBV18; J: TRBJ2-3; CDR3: CASSPQTGTDTQYF
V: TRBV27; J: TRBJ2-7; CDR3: CASRGAAGGAYEQYF
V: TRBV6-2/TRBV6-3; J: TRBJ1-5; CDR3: CASSSMTGNQPQHF
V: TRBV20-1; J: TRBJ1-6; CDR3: CSARPGQGAVSPLHF
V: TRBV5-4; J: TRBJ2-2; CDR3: CASSLSLAGGPGELFF
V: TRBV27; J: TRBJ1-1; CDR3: CASSKTGRETEAFF
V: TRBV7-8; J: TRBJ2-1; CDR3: CASSLAWLAGGQNEQFF
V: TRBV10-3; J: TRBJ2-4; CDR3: CAISPGQGRDIQYF
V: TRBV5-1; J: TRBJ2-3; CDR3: CASSLPLAGAWGTDTQYF
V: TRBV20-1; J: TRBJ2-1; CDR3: CSASGGTGAYNEQFF
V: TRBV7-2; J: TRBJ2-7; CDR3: CASSLGVATRSYEQYF
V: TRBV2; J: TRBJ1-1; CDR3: CASSGAMNTEAFF
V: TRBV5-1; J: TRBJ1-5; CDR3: CASSLGQGDLVGDQPQHF
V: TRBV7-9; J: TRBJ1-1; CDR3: CASSLNSGNTEAFF
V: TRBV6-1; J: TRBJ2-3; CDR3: CASSQVKTSRSTDTQYF
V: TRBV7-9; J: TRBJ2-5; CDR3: CASSLVLAGQTQYF
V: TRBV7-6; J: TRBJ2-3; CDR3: CATKRQGFGTDTQYF
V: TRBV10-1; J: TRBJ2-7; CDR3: CASTEEGLLDEQYF
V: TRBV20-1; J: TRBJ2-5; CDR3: CSASAVSELAGVLKGETQYF
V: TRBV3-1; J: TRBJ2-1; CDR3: CASSHGGPTTNEQFF
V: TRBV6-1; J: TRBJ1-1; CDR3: CASSEEEQGLF
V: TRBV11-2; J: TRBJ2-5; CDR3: CASSSPGTSPFKETQYF